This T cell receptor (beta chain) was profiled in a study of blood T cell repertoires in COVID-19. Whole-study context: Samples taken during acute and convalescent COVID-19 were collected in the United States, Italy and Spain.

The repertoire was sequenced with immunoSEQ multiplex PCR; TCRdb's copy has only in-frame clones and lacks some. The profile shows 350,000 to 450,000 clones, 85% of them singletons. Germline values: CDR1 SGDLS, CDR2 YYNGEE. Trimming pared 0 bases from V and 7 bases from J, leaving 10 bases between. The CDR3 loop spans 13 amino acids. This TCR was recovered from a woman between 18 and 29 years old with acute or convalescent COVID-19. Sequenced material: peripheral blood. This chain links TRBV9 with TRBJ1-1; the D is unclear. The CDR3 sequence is CASSVATAGEAFF. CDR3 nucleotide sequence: TGTGCCAGCAGCGTAGCTACTGCAGGTGAAGCTTTCTTT.